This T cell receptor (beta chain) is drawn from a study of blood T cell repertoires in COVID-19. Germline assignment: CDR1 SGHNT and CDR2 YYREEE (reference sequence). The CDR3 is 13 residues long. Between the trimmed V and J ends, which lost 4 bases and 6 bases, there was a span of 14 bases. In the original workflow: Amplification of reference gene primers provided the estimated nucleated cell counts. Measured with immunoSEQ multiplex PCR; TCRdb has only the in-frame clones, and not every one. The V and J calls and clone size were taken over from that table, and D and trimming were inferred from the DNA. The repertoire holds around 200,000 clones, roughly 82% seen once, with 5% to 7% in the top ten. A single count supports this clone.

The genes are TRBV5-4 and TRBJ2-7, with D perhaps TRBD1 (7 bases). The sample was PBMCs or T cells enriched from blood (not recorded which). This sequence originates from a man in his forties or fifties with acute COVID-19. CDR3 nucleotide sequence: TGTGCCAGCAGCCACCCAGGGGGAGGCGAGCAGTACTTC. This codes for CASSHPGGGEQYF.